This TCR beta chain was obtained from a study of Ad26.COV2.S vaccination and SARS-CoV-2 variants. Study-level background: Donor joined the COV1001 Ad26.COV2.S trial arm. Intramuscular Ad26.COV2.S at 5x10^10 or 1x10^11 viral particles. General study results and limits: Greater spike-specific TCR breadth was seen in vaccine recipients than in placebo recipients.

The germline CDR1 and CDR2 sequences are LGHDT and YNNKEL (reference sequence). Deletions cut 4 bases from V and 5 bases from J, with 8 bases between. The CDR3 loop spans 13 amino acids. The method was immunoSEQ multiplex PCR; TCRdb's version includes in-frame clones alone and lacks a portion of them. Of roughly 300,000 clones detected, around 90% appear once; the ten largest clones hold approximately 5.9%. Treatment reported: 19 received Ad26.COV2.S at low or high dose, single or two shots; a few received placebo; per-sample allocation not given. Samples came from day 63 after the first vaccine or placebo injection. It was an adult aged 18-55 years in Boston who was the donor. About this clone itself: The antigen is unknown.

The V and J genes are TRBV3-1 (or the pseudogene TRBV3-2) and TRBJ2-2; D might be TRBD2 (5 bases). Here the sequenced sample was peripheral blood, taken in a trial of Ad26.COV2.S vaccine versus placebo. This TCR was sampled from a person aged 18-65 years who received the Ad26.COV2.S COVID-19 vaccine or a placebo. CDR3 nucleotides: TGTGCCAGCAGCCGGACTGCGACCGGGGAGCTGTTTTTT. It yields the protein CASSRTATGELFF.